These 19 T cell receptor beta chains came from one sample sequenced in a study of CD8+ T cells in alopecia areata. RNA extraction was followed by reverse transcription into cDNA, which acted as the sequencing template. The protocol was immunoSEQ multiplex PCR, while the TCRdb copy is restricted to in-frame clones and leaves out a portion. The repertoire has 200,000 to 300,000 clones, none seen only once; the ten largest take 1.2%. Sorting used CD4, CD8alpha, NKG2D, NKG2ACE and other markers on pooled cutaneous lymph node cells. Input material: CD4+ T cells sorted from a lymph node. All receptors derive from a C3H/HeJ mouse with alopecia areata. For the strain, the MHC haplotype given is H2-k.

Turning to this clone: These gene names are mouse names. The DNA ends 4 residues before the CDR3 does, and the rest of the CDR3 is filled in from the germline J gene. The chain employs TRBV13-1 and TRBJ2-7; D may be TRBD1 (5 bases). Per the germline V gene, CDR1 is NSHNY and CDR2 is SYGAGN. The CDR3 is 13 residues long. Trimming stripped 0 bases from V and 3 bases from J, with 7 bases between. The part of the CDR3 DNA that was read is TGTGCCAGCAGTGATGCCAGGGTCTAT. This encodes CASSDARVY. The entire CDR3 reads CASSDARVYEQYF.

This clone has only a few counts. The germline and genes are mouse ones. The read ends 4 residues early relative to the CDR3; the germline J gene fills the gap. This sample also contains other DNA sequences that code for the same CDR3. The V gene is TRBV1, the J gene TRBJ2-7, with D possibly being TRBD1 (5 bases). CDR3 size: 15 residues. Germline V gene lookup returns CDR1 NSQYPW and CDR2 LRSPGD (reference sequence). V was pared by 3 bases and J by 0 bases, with 12 bases between. The covered CDR3 bases are TGCACCTGCAGTGCTCCCGCAGGGAGCTCCTAT. Its translation is CTCSAPAGSSY. The entire CDR3 is CTCSAPAGSSYEQYF.

A few counts support this clone. Germline and genes here are mouse. From the germline J gene comes the end of the CDR3, since the read stops 4 residues before it. The V call is TRBV19, the J call TRBJ2-2, with TRBD1 identical over 9 bases. This CDR3 contains 17 residues. Trimming cost V 0 bases and J 0 bases; bases outside gene matches: 3. Germline V gene data show CDR1 as FNHDT and CDR2 as SITEND (reference sequence). The DNA read from the CDR3 is TGTGCCAGCAGTATAGCTGGGACAGGGCCAAACACCGGG. This sequence encodes CASSIAGTGPNTG. The entire CDR3 reads CASSIAGTGPNTGQLYF. The complete variable domain, with remaining parts taken from reference TRBV19 and TRBJ2-2, reads GGIITQTPKFLIGQEGQKLTLKCQQNFNHDTMYWYRQDSGKGLRLIYYSITENDLQKGDLSEGYDASREKKSSFSLTVTSAQKNEMAVFLCASSIAGTGPNTGQLYFGEGSKLTVL.

This clone was picked up a small number of times. Gene names refer to mouse genes. The read terminates 4 residues before the CDR3 end, so the remaining end is supplied by the germline J gene. The chain carries TRBV1 and TRBJ2-7; no firm D call. Germline loops: CDR1 NSQYPW, CDR2 LRSPGD (reference sequence). There are 13 residues in the CDR3. CDR3 DNA (partial): TGCACCTGCAGTGCAGATCCCACATAT. Protein: CTCSADPTY. The CDR3 reads in full as CTCSADPTYEQYF.

In the case of this clone: Germline and genes: mouse. The read ends 4 residues before the CDR3 terminus; that terminus is restored from the germline J gene. The V call is TRBV13-2, the J call TRBJ1-2, with a weak D call TRBD1 (5 bases). This CDR3 has 13 residues. The germline V gene has CDR1 NNHNN and CDR2 SYGAGS (reference sequence). V dropped 2 bases and J dropped 4 bases, with 9 bases sitting between them. The sequenced CDR3 bases are TGTGCCAGCGGTGAGTCGACAGCCTCC. Translated: CASGESTAS. The whole CDR3 region reads CASGESTASDYTF.

About this clone: Mouse gene names apply. The CDR3 goes on 4 residues after the read ends, and that part is filled in from the germline J gene. The rearrangement joins TRBV19 to TRBJ2-7, with 14 bases identical to TRBD2. This CDR3 is 13 amino acids long. Germline CDR1 reads FNHDT; CDR2 reads SITEND (reference sequence). The CDR3 DNA, read in part, is TGTGCCATCGGGACTGGGGGGGCGTAT. Its protein product is CAIGTGGAY. The full CDR3 reads CAIGTGGAYEQYF.

This clone was found a few times. Any gene name here is a mouse gene name. The CDR3 extends 4 residues past the end of the read, so its final part is completed from the germline J gene. The rearrangement links TRBV13-1 to TRBJ2-4; D remains ambiguous. Per the germline V gene, CDR1 is NSHNY and CDR2 is SYGAGN. Trimming removed 0 bases at V and 0 bases at J, with 5 bases between. The CDR3 is 14 amino acids. Partial CDR3 DNA: TGTGCCAGCAGTGATGCCCTGAGTCAAAAC. Amino acid sequence: CASSDALSQN. The entire CDR3 is CASSDALSQNTLYF.

This clone occurred a few times. The genes are named according to mouse. The read halts 4 residues ahead of the CDR3 end, with the missing end drawn from the germline J gene. J is TRBJ2-7 and V is TRBV17; 8 bases are a match to TRBD2. J gave up 0 bases and V 0 bases, and 4 bases lay outside the gene matches. Germline values: CDR1 MNHDT, CDR2 YYDKIL. The CDR3 spans 16 residues. The CDR3: CASSRDSGGGSYEQYF. The sequenced part of the CDR3 DNA is TGTGCTAGCAGTAGAGATAGTGGGGGGGGCTCCTAT.

This clone turned up a few times. Gene names are mouse gene names. Read sequence stops 4 residues before the CDR3 end, and the germline J gene provides the missing end. The chain links TRBV13-1 to TRBJ2-1, with 8 bases lining up with TRBD2. CDR1 NSHNY and CDR2 SYGAGN come from the germline V gene. This CDR3 has 14 residues. This CDR3 is CASSEVSGGAEQFF. The CDR3 bases that were read are TGTGCCAGCAGTGAAGTCTCTGGGGGGGCT.

In the case of this clone: Gene names are the mouse ones. The read ends 4 residues before the CDR3 terminus; that terminus is restored from the germline J gene. The chain is built from TRBV5 and TRBJ2-1; no definite D call. The CDR3 has 10 amino acids. CDR1 and CDR2 from the germline V gene are LGHNA and YNLKQL (reference sequence). This CDR3 is CASSQSEQFF. The CDR3 bases that were read are TGTGCCAGCAGCCAATCT.

About this clone: Gene names are the mouse ones. With the read ending 4 residues before the CDR3 end, the germline J gene is used to fill in that end. Other DNA variants within this sample encode the same CDR3. The V gene is TRBV1, the J gene TRBJ2-2, with TRBD1 identical over 7 bases. The CDR3 is made up of 16 amino acids. CDR1 and CDR2 from the germline V gene are NSQYPW and LRSPGD (reference sequence). Germline trimming cut 0 bases from V and 1 base from J; bases unmatched to any gene: 2. The CDR3 protein is CTCSADPGGNTGQLYF. The CDR3 DNA, read in part, is TGCACCTGCAGTGCAGATCCAGGGGGAAACACCGGG.

Comment on this clone: The gene names given are mouse names. The read finishes 4 residues shy of the CDR3 end, and the germline J gene is used to complete it. Within the sample, other DNA sequences also encode this same CDR3. The genes are TRBV31 and TRBJ2-1; 10 positions agree with TRBD2. With 0 bases clipped from V and 4 bases from J, the junction kept 3 bases outside the gene matches. The CDR3 length is 15 residues. CDR1 and CDR2 from the germline V gene are GKSSPN and SITVG. Incomplete CDR3 DNA: TGTGCCTGGAGTCTAGGACTGGGGGCTTATGCT. The encoded protein is CAWSLGLGAYA. The whole CDR3 sequence reads CAWSLGLGAYAEQFF.

The table lists this clone with a few counts. Genes and germline are mouse. Sequencing ends 4 residues short of the CDR3 end; the germline J gene provides the rest. The chain couples TRBV19 to TRBJ2-1; TRBD2 aligns across 8 bases. CDR3 length: 14 amino acids. Germline lookup yields CDR1 FNHDT and CDR2 SITEND (reference sequence). The junction had 3 bases not matched to a gene; V was cut back by 6 bases and J by 1 base. The DNA read from the CDR3 is TGTGCCAGCACCCTGGGGGGAAACTATGCT. Its translation: CASTLGGNYA. The full-length CDR3 reads as CASTLGGNYAEQFF.

In its sample, this clone was seen a few times. Gene names denote mouse genes. The read terminates 4 residues ahead of where the CDR3 ends, so the germline J gene completes it. The chain carries TRBV13-3 and TRBJ2-1; tentative D call: TRBD1 (6 bases). The CDR3 totals 13 residues. Trimming shortened V by 5 bases and J by 3 bases, and 9 bases separated the two germline ends. Per germline, CDR1 NNHDY and CDR2 SYVADS. This CDR3 is CASSRGGYAEQFF. CDR3 DNA (partial): TGTGCCAGCAGCAGAGGGGGCTATGCT.

This clone was recorded at least ten times. The germline and genes are mouse ones. The read falls 4 residues short of the CDR3 end, and the missing part is taken from the germline J gene. This chain links TRBV17 with TRBJ2-3, with 9 bases identical to TRBD2. The germline CDR1 and CDR2 sequences are MNHDT and YYDKIL. Trimming cost V 5 bases and J 0 bases; bases outside gene matches: 6. There are 16 residues in the CDR3. The sequenced part of the CDR3 DNA is TGTGCTAGCAGTCTTGGACTGGGGTCTAGTGCAGAA. It encodes CASSLGLGSSAE. The entire CDR3 protein is CASSLGLGSSAETLYF.

With regard to this clone: Germline and genes: mouse. The observed sequence ends 4 residues before the CDR3 terminus, with the missing tail filled in from the germline J gene. The J gene is TRBJ2-1, the V gene TRBV19, with a tentative D call TRBD1 (6 bases). Germline V lookup: CDR1 FNHDT, CDR2 SITEND (reference sequence). The CDR3 is made up of 16 amino acids. The V end lost 1 base, the J end lost 0 bases, and 11 bases lay between the germline ends. CDR3 region: CASSITGDNNYAEQFF. The part of the CDR3 DNA that was read is TGTGCCAGCAGTATAACCGGGGACAATAACTATGCT.

This clone has only a few counts. Gene names are the mouse ones. The read stops 4 residues short of the end of the CDR3; the missing end is completed from the germline J gene. V and J are TRBV31 and TRBJ2-4, with 8 bases fitting TRBD2. V shed 4 bases and J 0 bases; nucleotides not matched to a gene: 3. Germline V lookup: CDR1 GKSSPN, CDR2 SITVG. This CDR3 is built from 14 residues. The CDR3 spells CAWTWGVSQNTLYF. The sequenced part of the CDR3 DNA is TGTGCCTGGACCTGGGGGGTTAGTCAAAAC.

Comment on this clone: Gene names and germline refer to mouse. The read ends 4 residues early relative to the CDR3; the germline J gene fills the gap. The rearrangement uses TRBV19 and TRBJ2-2; TRBD1 is a possible D gene (6 bases). The CDR3 runs to 14 residues. Germline V gene data show CDR1 as FNHDT and CDR2 as SITEND (reference sequence). Trimming shortened V by 4 bases and J by 3 bases, and 10 bases separated the two germline ends. The sequenced CDR3 bases are TGTGCCAGCAGTCCCGGGACATACACCGGG. It codes for CASSPGTYTG. The whole CDR3 is CASSPGTYTGQLYF. The whole variable domain, filled in from reference TRBV19 and TRBJ2-2, reads GGIITQTPKFLIGQEGQKLTLKCQQNFNHDTMYWYRQDSGKGLRLIYYSITENDLQKGDLSEGYDASREKKSSFSLTVTSAQKNEMAVFLCASSPGTYTGQLYFGEGSKLTVL.

In this sample, this clone turned up a few times. The gene symbols are mouse symbols. Read sequence stops 3 residues before the CDR3 end, and the germline J gene provides the missing end. The chain recombines TRBV5 with TRBJ1-3, with 7 nucleotides matching TRBD1. The CDR3 totals 12 residues. The germline gives CDR1 LGHNA, CDR2 YNLKQL (reference sequence). The part of the CDR3 DNA that was read is TGTGCCAGCAGCCAAGAGACAGGGCCG. It specifies CASSQETGP. In full, the CDR3 is CASSQETGPLYF.